A selection of T cell receptor beta chains follows, all from one sample in a study of T cell responses to AZD1222 COVID-19 vaccine. Sequencing used immunoSEQ multiplex PCR; TCRdb keeps in-frame clones, though not all of them. Of roughly 80,000 clones listed, over 75% are singletons. The sample consisted of peripheral blood, taken on day 0 of MenACWY control vaccination. These receptors originate from an adult in good health. Both conserved end residues are part of each CDR3. D genes are given only for firm matches. The size field is filled for only some rows; it gives once, few, many or a size class.

clone size: -
J gene: TRBJ2-7
D gene: TRBD1
V gene: TRBV15
CDR3 DNA: TGTGCCACCAGCTCTTACAGGGGCTTGGACGAGCAGTACTTC
CDR3 protein: CATSSYRGLDEQYF

clone size: -
J gene: TRBJ1-2
D gene: TRBD1
V gene: TRBV4-1
CDR3 DNA: TGCGCCAGCTCGACAGGGTGGGAGGCTAACTATGGCTACACCTTC
CDR3 protein: CASSTGWEANYGYTF

clone size: -
J gene: TRBJ1-2
D gene: -
V gene: TRBV7-2
CDR3 DNA: TGTGCCAGCAGCTTAGCGAGTCGTGGCCGAGAGGGCTACACCTTC
CDR3 protein: CASSLASRGREGYTF

clone size: -
J gene: TRBJ2-5
D gene: TRBD1
V gene: TRBV4-1
CDR3 DNA: TGCGCCAGCAGCTACCAGCCTCCGGGACAGATCCAAGAGACCCAGTACTTC
CDR3 protein: CASSYQPPGQIQETQYF

clone size: -
J gene: TRBJ1-4
D gene: -
V gene: TRBV7-9
CDR3 DNA: TGTGCCAGCAGCTCAGGGGTACGGGATGAAAAACTGTTTTTT
CDR3 protein: CASSSGVRDEKLFF

clone size: few
J gene: TRBJ1-6
D gene: -
V gene: TRBV2
CDR3 DNA: TGTGCCAGCAGTGAAGCGGGGACGGCCCATAATTCACCCCTCCACTTT
CDR3 protein: CASSEAGTAHNSPLHF

clone size: -
J gene: TRBJ2-1
D gene: -
V gene: TRBV19
CDR3 DNA: TGTGCCAGTAGTGTCAGGGGCGATGAGCAGTTCTTC
CDR3 protein: CASSVRGDEQFF

clone size: -
J gene: TRBJ2-3
D gene: -
V gene: TRBV6-2/TRBV6-3
CDR3 DNA: TGTGCCAGCAGTTACTCGAGTCCGGGGTTCGGTACGCAGTATTTT
CDR3 protein: CASSYSSPGFGTQYF

clone size: -
J gene: TRBJ1-5
D gene: -
V gene: TRBV30
CDR3 DNA: TGTGCCTGGAGTGCAGGGGCGGCCCAGCCCCAGCATTTT
CDR3 protein: CAWSAGAAQPQHF

clone size: -
J gene: TRBJ1-2
D gene: -
V gene: TRBV9
CDR3 DNA: TGTGCCAGCAGCGTAGACGACGGAGGTGGAAGTGGCTACACCTTC
CDR3 protein: CASSVDDGGGSGYTF

clone size: -
J gene: TRBJ1-3
D gene: -
V gene: TRBV4-3
CDR3 DNA: TGCGCCAGCAGCCAAGATTGGAAGGACGGAAACACCATATATTTT
CDR3 protein: CASSQDWKDGNTIYF

clone size: -
J gene: TRBJ2-7
D gene: -
V gene: TRBV14
CDR3 DNA: TGTGCCAGCAGCCAGGCTACGTTCGGCGAGCAGTACTTC
CDR3 protein: CASSQATFGEQYF

clone size: -
J gene: TRBJ2-1
D gene: TRBD2
V gene: TRBV20-1
CDR3 DNA: TGCAGTGCTAGTGCACTATTAGGTGGATCCGGGACTAGCGGGAGGGCCCCCCTGGTGAATGAGCAGTTCTTC
CDR3 protein: CSASALLGGSGTSGRAPLVNEQFF

clone size: -
J gene: TRBJ2-7
D gene: -
V gene: TRBV20-1
CDR3 DNA: TGCAGTTCCCAGGGAGCCTACGAGCAGTACTTC
CDR3 protein: CSSQGAYEQYF

clone size: -
J gene: TRBJ1-2
D gene: -
V gene: TRBV20-1
CDR3 DNA: TGCAGTGCTAGTTTGGGGGAGGCCTACTATGGCTACACCTTC
CDR3 protein: CSASLGEAYYGYTF

clone size: -
J gene: TRBJ2-1
D gene: -
V gene: TRBV7-3
CDR3 DNA: TGTGCCAGCACTATAGCGCCGTCCTCCTACAATGAGCAGTTCTTC
CDR3 protein: CASTIAPSSYNEQFF

clone size: -
J gene: TRBJ2-7
D gene: TRBD1
V gene: TRBV28
CDR3 DNA: TGTGCCAGCAGTTTAGGGACAGCATACGAGCAGTACTTC
CDR3 protein: CASSLGTAYEQYF

clone size: -
J gene: TRBJ1-3
D gene: -
V gene: TRBV30
CDR3 DNA: TGTGCCTGGAGGACTTGGGGAAACACCATATATTTT
CDR3 protein: CAWRTWGNTIYF